One sample yielded the 12 T cell receptor beta chains listed below, sequenced in a study of cytomegalovirus exposure and HLA in healthy donors. The PCR ran on 60 Vbeta and 13 Jbeta primers. Sequenced by immunoSEQ multiplex PCR; TCRdb stores in-frame clones only, minus some. Of about 180,000 clones listed, more than 60% were seen once; the top ten hold over 1.1%. The sequenced sample consisted of PBMCs. The source of these receptors is a man aged 18 to 30 in good health and CMV-seronegative.

The chain links TRBV2 to TRBJ1-4; 8 nucleotides agree with TRBD1. With 5 bases clipped from V and 0 bases from J, the junction kept 2 bases outside the gene matches. Germline V gene lookup returns CDR1 SNHLY and CDR2 FYNNEI. This CDR3 is 15 amino acids long. The CDR3 DNA reads TGTGCCAGCAGTTTACAGGGGGCAACTAATGAAAAACTGTTTTTT. Translation gives CASSLQGATNEKLFF.

The chain couples TRBV14 to TRBJ1-2, with D unresolved. The germline V and J ends were trimmed by 1 base and 4 bases, with 19 bases remaining between them. The CDR3 has 17 residues. Germline V gene sequence: CDR1 SGHDN, CDR2 FVKESK. The CDR3 region has the DNA TGTGCCAGCAGCCAAGGTTGGCGGGGAAGGAGGTCCTATGGCTACACCTTC. Translation gives CASSQGWRGRRSYGYTF.

V gene TRBV11-1 combines with J gene TRBJ2-7, with 7 nucleotides matching TRBD2. The CDR3 covers 16 residues. Germline V lookup: CDR1 SGHAT, CDR2 FQDESV (reference sequence). After removal of 5 bases from V and 6 bases from J, the junction contained 16 bases not matched to a gene. This CDR3 is CASSHRSGAGVGEQYF. The CDR3 bases are TGTGCCAGCAGCCATCGAAGCGGGGCCGGCGTAGGCGAGCAGTACTTC.

The chain uses TRBV13 and TRBJ2-2; 13 bases map to TRBD2. There are 17 residues in the CDR3. CDR1 and CDR2 (germline): PRHDT, FYEKMQ (reference sequence). The junction had 8 bases not matched to a gene; V was cut back by 5 bases and J by 5 bases. CDR3 coding DNA: TGTGCCAGCAGCATTACGCGACTAGCGGGAGGTACCGGGGAGCTGTTTTTT. Translating it yields CASSITRLAGGTGELFF.

The genes are TRBV7-6 and TRBJ2-5; 7 bases are shared with TRBD1. V was pared by 5 bases and J by 4 bases, with 4 bases of the junction left unmatched. This CDR3 has 13 residues. In germline, CDR1 is SGHVS, CDR2 FNYEAQ. This chain's CDR3 is CASSRSGGETQYF. CDR3 bases: TGTGCCAGCAGCCGCTCAGGGGGAGAGACCCAGTACTTC.

The gene calls are TRBV12-5 and TRBJ2-1; 9 positions match TRBD2. CDR1 and CDR2 from the germline V gene are LGHNT and FRNRAP. The CDR3 totals 16 residues. J gave up 6 bases and V 0 bases, and 6 bases lay outside the gene matches. Here the CDR3 DNA reads TGTGCTAGTGGTTTGGTACTTAGCGGGAGACTCAATGAGCAGTTCTTC. This encodes CASGLVLSGRLNEQFF.

This chain uses TRBV7-9 with TRBJ1-4, with 11 bases identical to TRBD1. In germline, CDR1 is SEHNR, CDR2 FQNEAQ (reference sequence). This CDR3 contains 18 residues. V lost 3 bases to trimming and J lost 1 base; unmatched junction nucleotides: 7. The CDR3 spells CASSFGQGAVRTNEKLFF. The CDR3, as DNA: TGTGCCAGCAGCTTCGGACAGGGGGCGGTAAGAACTAATGAAAAACTGTTTTTT.

V is TRBV5-6 and J is TRBJ2-7, with 13 bases identical to TRBD2. Germline loops: CDR1 SGHDT, CDR2 YYEEEE. V shed 3 bases and J 3 bases; nucleotides not matched to a gene: 0. The CDR3 contains 14 residues. The CDR3 loop is CASSWTSGGYEQYF. CDR3 DNA: TGTGCCAGCAGCTGGACTAGCGGGGGCTACGAGCAGTACTTC.

The chain carries TRBV30 and TRBJ1-5; D gene uncertain. The V gene's germline CDR1 is GTSNPN and CDR2 SVGIG (reference sequence). With 0 bases removed from V and 7 bases from J, the gap between germline ends came to 10 bases. This CDR3 contains 13 residues. CDR3 protein: CAWSVKASQPQHF. The CDR3 coding sequence is TGTGCCTGGAGTGTAAAAGCATCCCAGCCCCAGCATTTT.

The genes are TRBV4-3 and TRBJ1-2; 7 bases are a match to TRBD1. Germline V gene sequence: CDR1 LGHNA, CDR2 YSLEER. V gave up 1 base and J gave up 1 base; unmatched junction bases: 3. This CDR3 is built from 15 residues. The DNA for the CDR3 is TGCGCCAGCAGCCAAGTGCCAGGGGGTAACTATGGCTACACCTTC. As protein: CASSQVPGGNYGYTF.

V and J are TRBV19 and TRBJ1-5; no reliable D call. Germline CDR1 reads LNHDA; CDR2 reads SQIVND (reference sequence). The V and J ends lost 2 bases and 6 bases respectively, with 14 bases between them. There are 15 residues in the CDR3. The CDR3 nucleotides are TGTGCCAGTAGTATAATCGACGGAGGGTTTCAGCCCCAGCATTTT. It translates to CASSIIDGGFQPQHF.

This chain uses TRBV6-5 with TRBJ2-5, with a tentative D call TRBD1 (5 bases). The DNA end favors TRBJ2-7, so the J call may be wrong. Germline-derived CDR1 and CDR2 are MNHEY and SVGAGI. The CDR3 sequence is 16 residues long. The DNA of the CDR3 is TGTGCCAGCAGTTACTCGAGAGGCTACAGGCCCTACGAGCAGTACTTC. Translation gives CASSYSRGYRPYEQYF.